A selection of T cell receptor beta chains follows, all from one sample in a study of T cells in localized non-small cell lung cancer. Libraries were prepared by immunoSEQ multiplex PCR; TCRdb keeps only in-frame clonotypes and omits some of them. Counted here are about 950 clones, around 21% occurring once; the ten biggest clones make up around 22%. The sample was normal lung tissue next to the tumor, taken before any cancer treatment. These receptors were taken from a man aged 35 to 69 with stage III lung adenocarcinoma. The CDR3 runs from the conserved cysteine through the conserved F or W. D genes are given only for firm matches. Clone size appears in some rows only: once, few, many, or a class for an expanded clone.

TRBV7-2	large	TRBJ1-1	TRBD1	CASSPRGRTEAFF	TGTGCCAGCAGCCCAAGGGGGCGCACTGAAGCTTTCTTT
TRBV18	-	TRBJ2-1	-	CASLSDLLDYNEQFF	TGTGCCAGCTTATCGGACTTATTGGACTACAATGAGCAGTTCTTC
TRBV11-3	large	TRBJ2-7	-	CASSSQGGLYEQYF	TGTGCCAGCAGCTCACAGGGAGGACTTTACGAGCAGTACTTC
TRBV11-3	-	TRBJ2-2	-	CASSLDRTSGELFF	TGTGCCAGCAGCTTAGATAGAACGAGCGGGGAGCTGTTTTTT
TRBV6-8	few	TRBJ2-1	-	CASSYSRAGDNEQFF	TGTGCCAGCAGTTACTCGAGGGCAGGCGACAATGAGCAGTTCTTC
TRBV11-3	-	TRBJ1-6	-	CASSLSGYNSPLHF	TGTGCCAGCAGCTTATCAGGCTATAATTCACCCCTCCACTTT
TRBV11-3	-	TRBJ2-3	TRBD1	CASSPGQGADTQYF	TGTGCCAGCAGCCCGGGACAGGGGGCAGATACGCAGTATTTT
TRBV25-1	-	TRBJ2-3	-	CASSRVLGSTDTQYF	TGTGCCAGCTCGCGGGTTTTGGGTAGCACAGATACGCAGTATTTT
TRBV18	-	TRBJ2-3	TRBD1	CASSGTAGTDTQYF	TGTGCCAGCTCAGGGACAGCCGGCACAGATACGCAGTATTTT
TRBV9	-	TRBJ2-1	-	CASSGGPGSYNEQFF	TGTGCCAGCAGCGGGGGCCCGGGCTCCTACAATGAGCAGTTCTTC
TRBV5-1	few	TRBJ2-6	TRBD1	CASSARPGQGISGANVLTF	TGCGCCAGCAGCGCACGGCCGGGACAGGGGATCTCTGGGGCCAACGTCCTGACTTTC
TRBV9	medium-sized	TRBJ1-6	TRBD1	CASTETGGENSPLHF	TGTGCCAGCACCGAGACAGGGGGCGAGAATTCACCCCTCCACTTT
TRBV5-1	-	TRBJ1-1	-	CASVLAGENTEAFF	TGCGCCTCGGTCCTAGCAGGGGAGAACACTGAAGCTTTCTTT
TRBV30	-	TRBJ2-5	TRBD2	CAWSVLAGYQETQYF	TGTGCCTGGAGTGTATTAGCGGGGTACCAAGAGACCCAGTACTTC
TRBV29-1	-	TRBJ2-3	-	CSALGGFDTDTQYF	TGCAGCGCCCTCGGGGGTTTTGACACAGATACGCAGTATTTT
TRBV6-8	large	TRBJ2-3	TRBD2	CASSYSGTMGTDTQYF	TGTGCCAGCAGTTACTCCGGGACTATGGGGACAGATACGCAGTATTTT
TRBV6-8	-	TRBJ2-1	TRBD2	CASSELAGRNNEQFF	TGTGCCAGCAGTGAGCTAGCGGGGCGAAACAATGAGCAGTTCTTC
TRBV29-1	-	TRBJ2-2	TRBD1	CSVLIVGTGVTGELFF	TGCAGCGTTCTAATAGTTGGGACAGGGGTCACCGGGGAGCTGTTTTTT
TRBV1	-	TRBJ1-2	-	CASSQAQGHYGYTF	TGCGCCAGCAGCCAAGCTCAGGGCCACTATGGCTACACCTTC
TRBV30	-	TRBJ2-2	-	CAWGHNSGNTGELFF	TGTGCCTGGGGGCATAATAGCGGTAACACCGGGGAGCTGTTTTTT
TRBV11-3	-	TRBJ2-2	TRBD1	CASSQVGTGSATGELFF	TGTGCCAGCAGCCAAGTGGGGACAGGGTCGGCCACCGGGGAGCTGTTTTTT
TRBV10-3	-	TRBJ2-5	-	CAISEGAQESQETQYF	TGTGCCATCAGTGAGGGGGCTCAGGAGTCCCAGGAGACCCAGTACTTC
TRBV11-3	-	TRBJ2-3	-	CASSLSGTLMGTQYF	TGTGCCAGCAGCTTATCCGGGACATTGATGGGTACGCAGTATTTT
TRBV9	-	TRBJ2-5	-	CASSFTGPQETQYF	TGTGCCAGCAGTTTTACAGGGCCCCAAGAGACCCAGTACTTC
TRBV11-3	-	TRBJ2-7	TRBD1	CASSFQTGPSFYEQYF	TGTGCCAGCAGCTTCCAGACAGGGCCCAGTTTCTACGAGCAGTACTTC
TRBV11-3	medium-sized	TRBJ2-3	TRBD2	CASSQRISGGLSTDTQYF	TGTGCCAGCAGCCAAAGGATTAGCGGGGGCCTGAGCACAGATACGCAGTATTTT
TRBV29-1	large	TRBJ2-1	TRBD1	CSVEDEMTGDLVEQFF	TGCAGCGTTGAAGACGAGATGACAGGGGATCTGGTTGAGCAGTTCTTC
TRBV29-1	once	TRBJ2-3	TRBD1	CSVAGQGTDTQYF	TGCAGCGTTGCGGGACAGGGGACAGATACGCAGTATTTT
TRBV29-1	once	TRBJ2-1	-	CSVEAGPVIEYNEQFF	TGCAGCGTTGAAGCCGGTCCAGTCATAGAGTACAATGAGCAGTTCTTC
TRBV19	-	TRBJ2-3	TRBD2	CASSDRLLAGGADTQYF	TGTGCCAGTAGTGACCGGTTACTAGCGGGGGGGGCAGATACGCAGTATTTT
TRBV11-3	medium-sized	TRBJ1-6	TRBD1	CASSSWTGGAYNSPLHF	TGTGCCAGCAGCTCATGGACAGGGGGGGCCTATAATTCACCCCTCCACTTT
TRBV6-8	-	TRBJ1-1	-	CASSYSRSLNTEAFF	TGTGCCAGCAGTTACTCGCGTAGCCTGAACACTGAAGCTTTCTTT
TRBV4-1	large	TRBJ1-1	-	CASSQDRTITEAFF	TGCGCCAGCAGCCAAGATCGGACAATCACTGAAGCTTTCTTT
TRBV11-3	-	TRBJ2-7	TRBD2	CASSFYSGESYEQYF	TGTGCCAGCAGCTTTTATAGCGGGGAGTCCTACGAGCAGTACTTC
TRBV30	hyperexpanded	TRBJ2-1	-	CAWSYGPWSEQFF	TGTGCCTGGAGTTACGGCCCCTGGAGTGAGCAGTTCTTC